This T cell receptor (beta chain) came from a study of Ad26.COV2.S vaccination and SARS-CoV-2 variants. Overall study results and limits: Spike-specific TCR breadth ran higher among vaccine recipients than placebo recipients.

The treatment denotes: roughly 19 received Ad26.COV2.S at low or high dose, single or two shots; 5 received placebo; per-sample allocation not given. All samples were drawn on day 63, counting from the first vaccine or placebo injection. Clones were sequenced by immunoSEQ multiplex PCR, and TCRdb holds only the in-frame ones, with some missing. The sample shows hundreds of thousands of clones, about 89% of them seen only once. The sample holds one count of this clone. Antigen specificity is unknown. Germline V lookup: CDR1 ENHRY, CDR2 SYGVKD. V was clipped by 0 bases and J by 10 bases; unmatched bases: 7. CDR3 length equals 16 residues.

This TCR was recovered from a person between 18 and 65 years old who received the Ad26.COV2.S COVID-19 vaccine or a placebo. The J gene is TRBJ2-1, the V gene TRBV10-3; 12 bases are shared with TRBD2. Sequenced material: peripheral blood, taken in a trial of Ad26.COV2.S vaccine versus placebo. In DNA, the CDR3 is TGTGCCATCAGTGAGTCGACTAGCGGGAGTGCTGTGGAGCAGTTCTTC. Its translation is CAISESTSGSAVEQFF.